The 27 T cell receptor beta chains below all came from one sample that was sequenced in a study of T cells in Graves' hyperthyroidism and ophthalmopathy. It was RNA transcripts that yielded the amplified TCR beta CDR3 regions. TCR CDR3 regions were first amplified by RT-PCR with HTBI primers. TCRdb passed the multiplex PCR reads through MiXCR, listing each CDR3 protein once. The repertoire consists of around 370,000 distinct CDR3 sequences, with roughly 18% occurring once and the leading ten covering about 38%. The sample consisted of blood. The receptors derive from a man between 18 and 29 years old with Graves' ophthalmopathy.

The chain combines TRBV6-2 or TRBV6-3 with TRBJ1-2, with a weak D call TRBD1 (5 bases). The CDR3 has 14 residues. Germline loops: CDR1 MNHEY, CDR2 SVGEGT. V lost 0 bases and J 7 bases, leaving 12 bases between the germline ends. The chain's CDR3 is CASSYSAGKSGYTF. As DNA, the CDR3 is TGTGCCAGCAGTTACTCAGCAGGGAAAAGTGGCTACACCTTC.

This clonotype was observed at least ten times. V usage is TRBV2 and J usage is TRBJ1-5; D uncertain. CDR1 is SNHLY, CDR2 FYNNEI, per germline. The CDR3 covers 13 residues. Between the trimmed V and J ends, which lost 0 bases and 7 bases, there was a span of 7 bases. The CDR3 loop reads CASSEALEQPQHF. As DNA, the CDR3 is TGTGCCAGCAGTGAAGCGCTGGAGCAGCCCCAGCATTTT. The whole variable domain, filled in from reference TRBV2 and TRBJ1-5, reads EPEVTQTPSHQVTQMGQEVILRCVPISNHLYFYWYRQILGQKVEFLVSFYNNEISEKSEIFDDQFSVERPDGSNFTLKIRSTKLEDSAMYFCASSEALEQPQHFGDGTRLSIL.

This clonotype was recorded at least ten times. The chain joins TRBV3-1 to TRBJ2-3; tentative D call: TRBD1 (5 bases). The CDR3 runs 11 residues. The V end was cut by 6 bases, the J end by 7 bases, with 8 bases between. Germline CDR1 LGHDT, CDR2 YNNKEL (reference sequence). As DNA, the CDR3 is TGTGCCAGCAGACAGGAGTATACGCAGTATTTT. Translation: CASRQEYTQYF.

This clonotype was recorded a few times. The rearrangement uses TRBV6-2 or TRBV6-3 and TRBJ2-3, with TRBD2 matching 8 bases. The germline V gene encodes CDR1 MNHEY and CDR2 SVGEGT. CDR3 size: 14 residues. Unmatched junction bases numbered 11, after V lost 8 bases and J lost 7 bases. Here the CDR3 reads CASGQGLGIHTQYF. The CDR3 DNA follows: TGTGCCAGCGGCCAGGGACTAGGGATACATACGCAGTATTTT.

This clonotype was counted many times. The J gene is TRBJ1-5, the V gene TRBV27; no reliable D call. Germline CDR1 reads MNHEY; CDR2 reads SMNVEV (reference sequence). The CDR3 is 14 residues long. Trimming cost V 7 bases and J 2 bases, with 12 bases left between them. CDR3 DNA: TGTGCCAGCAAATCGGGGAACGGCAATCAGCCCCAGCATTTT. Translating gives CASKSGNGNQPQHF.

This clonotype has at least ten counts. CDR3 in amino acids: CASSLNLPTGHHQPQHF. CDR3 nucleotides: TGTGCCAGCAGCTTAAACCTCCCGACAGGCCATCATCAGCCCCAGCATTTT. The chain has TRBV7-3 and TRBJ1-5; possibly TRBD1 for D (6 bases). V lost 1 base and J lost 5, with 18 bases in between. The CDR3 is 17 amino acids. Germline-derived CDR1 and CDR2 are SGHTA and FQGTGA.

This clonotype came up a few times. J is TRBJ1-2 and V is TRBV5-1, with 9 bases fitting TRBD1. Per the germline V gene, CDR1 is SGHRS and CDR2 is YFSETQ. The CDR3 sequence is 15 residues long. The junction had 13 bases not matched to a gene; V was cut back by 5 bases and J by 8 bases. This CDR3 is CASRDPGQGTGGYTF. The CDR3 DNA is TGCGCCAGCAGAGATCCGGGACAGGGAACTGGCGGCTACACCTTC.

This clonotype was recorded a few times. This chain links TRBV13 with TRBJ2-3, with TRBD2 as a possible D gene (6 bases). CDR1 PRHDT and CDR2 FYEKMQ come from the germline V gene (reference sequence). The V gene lost 1 base and the J gene lost 5 bases, with 16 bases spanning the gap. The CDR3 covers 16 residues. As DNA, the CDR3 is TGTGCCAGCAGCTTAGTTCGACGGGGGAGGATAGATACGCAGTATTTT. Its protein product is CASSLVRRGRIDTQYF.

This clonotype appeared many times. V gene TRBV11-2 combines with J gene TRBJ1-1, with a possible D match to TRBD1 (5 bases). V gave up 4 bases and J gave up 6 bases, with 18 bases separating them. The CDR3 spans 15 residues. Germline CDR1 is SGHAT and CDR2 is FQNNGV. As DNA, the CDR3 is TGTGCCAGCAGCTGGGTGGGGGGGATGTCGGCTGAAGCTTTCTTT. This translates into CASSWVGGMSAEAFF.

V is TRBV6-6 and J is TRBJ1-2, with D possibly matching TRBD1 (5 bases). V was shortened by 2 bases and J by 3 bases, with 10 bases between the two germline ends. Per the germline V gene, CDR1 is MNHNY and CDR2 is SVGAGI (reference sequence). There are 14 residues in the CDR3. The CDR3 DNA follows: TGTGCCAGCAGTTACAGGGGCTCGGACTATGGCTACACCTTC. This encodes CASSYRGSDYGYTF.

V and J are TRBV15 and TRBJ1-1; 9 bases fit TRBD1. Germline V gene sequence: CDR1 LNHNV, CDR2 YYDKDF (reference sequence). V was clipped by 0 bases and J by 1 base; unmatched bases: 6. The CDR3 runs to 17 residues. The CDR3 DNA reads TGTGCCACCAGCAGAGATATAGACAGGGGGGAGAACACTGAAGCTTTCTTT. Residues: CATSRDIDRGENTEAFF.

The rearrangement links TRBV5-1 to TRBJ2-2, with TRBD1 matching 8 bases. V gave up 3 bases and J gave up 1 base; unmatched junction bases: 8. The CDR3 is 17 amino acids. Germline V CDR1 and CDR2: SGHRS, YFSETQ. The CDR3 DNA reads as TGCGCCAGCAGCTCCCTGCCGGGACAGGTGAACACCGGGGAGCTGTTTTTT. Protein: CASSSLPGQVNTGELFF.

This clonotype was seen more than once but under ten times. The chain employs TRBV5-6 and TRBJ1-6, with 7 bases aligning to TRBD1. With 4 bases clipped from V and 14 bases from J, the junction kept 9 bases outside the gene matches. The CDR3 has 13 amino acids. In germline, CDR1 is SGHDT, CDR2 YYEEEE. CDR3 residues: CASSPPTGLALHF. The DNA of the CDR3 is TGTGCCAGCAGCCCTCCGACAGGGTTGGCCCTCCACTTT.

This clonotype was seen more than once but under ten times. Here the CDR3 reads CASSLYGNEQFF. CDR3 DNA sequence: TGTGCCAGCAGTTTATACGGCAATGAGCAGTTCTTC. The chain joins TRBV27 to TRBJ2-1; no clear D. This CDR3 has 12 residues. With 1 base removed from V and 6 bases from J, the gap between germline ends came to 4 bases. The V gene's germline CDR1 is MNHEY and CDR2 SMNVEV (reference sequence).

Ten or more counts support this clonotype. The chain recombines TRBV27 with TRBJ1-2; D remains unclear. The germline V gene encodes CDR1 MNHEY and CDR2 SMNVEV (reference sequence). Trimming removed 7 bases from V and 6 bases from J, with 15 bases in between. This CDR3 is built from 13 residues. CDR3 residues: CASKPEVADGYTF. The DNA for the CDR3 is TGTGCCAGCAAACCGGAGGTCGCAGATGGCTACACCTTC.

In the case of this clonotype: This may come from a read error, since a much larger clone is one base off. V is TRBV12-3 or TRBV12-4 and J is TRBJ2-7; D possibly corresponds to TRBD1 (5 bases). The CDR3 runs to 11 residues. The ends were cut back, 5 bases at V and 6 bases at J, with 8 bases in the middle. Written as DNA, the CDR3 is TGTGCCAGCAGTAACAGGTCCGAGCAGTACTTC. Amino acids: CASSNRSEQYF.

This clonotype was seen only a few times. At one of its ends the junction is not consistent with the germline gene, which may arise from a read error. V is TRBV7-6 and J is TRBJ2-7; 8 nucleotides align to TRBD1. Germline assignment: CDR1 SGHVS and CDR2 FNYEAQ. This CDR3 contains 16 residues. CDR3 protein: CASSLTTGAGSYGQYF. The CDR3 DNA follows: TGTGCCAGCAGCTTAACGACAGGGGCCGGCTCCTACGGGCAGTACTTC.

This clonotype was seen at least ten times. CDR3 amino acids: CASSPSTTNYGYTF. The DNA for the CDR3 is TGTGCCAGCTCACCTTCCACAACTAACTATGGCTACACCTTC. V usage is TRBV18 and J usage is TRBJ1-2; D unclear. The V end lost 3 bases, the J end lost 0 bases, and 8 bases lay between the germline ends. Germline assignment: CDR1 KGHSH and CDR2 LQKENI. This CDR3 is 14 amino acids long. The full variable domain, completed using reference TRBV18 and TRBJ1-2, is NAGVMQNPRHLVRRRGQEARLRCSPMKGHSHVYWYRQLPEEGLKFMVYLQKENIIDESGMPKERFSAEFPKEGPSILRIQQVVRGDSAAYFCASSPSTTNYGYTFGSGTRLTVV.

Concerning this clonotype: A much larger clone lies a single base off, so this may be a read error. This rearrangement joins TRBV11-3 to TRBJ2-1, with a possible D match to TRBD2 (6 bases). The end of the DNA fits TRBJ2-7 better, so the J call may be wrong. The CDR3 is 16 residues long. The germline V gene has CDR1 SGHNT and CDR2 YENEEA. The CDR3 DNA sequence: TGTGCCAGCAGCTTAACGGGCGGGGCAACTTACAATGAGCAGTACTTC. Its protein is CASSLTGGATYNEQYF.

This clonotype was seen ten or more times. The rearrangement links TRBV6-5 to TRBJ1-2, with D perhaps matching TRBD1 (5 bases). CDR3 length: 18 residues. Trimming removed 0 bases at V and 2 bases at J, with 19 bases between. Looked up from germline, CDR1 is MNHEY and CDR2 is SVGAGI. DNA for the CDR3: TGTGCCAGCAGTTACTCGACTTTCTCCGCAGGGCAGAACTATGGCTACACCTTC. This translates into CASSYSTFSAGQNYGYTF.

The chain recombines TRBV19 with TRBJ1-1; a weak D match, TRBD1 (6 bases). V gave up 3 bases and J gave up 4 bases, with 15 bases separating them. CDR3 length equals 15 residues. In germline, CDR1 is LNHDA, CDR2 SQIVND (reference sequence). DNA of the CDR3: TGTGCCAGTAGTATTGGGACACCGACCCTCACTGAAGCTTTCTTT. It is translated as CASSIGTPTLTEAFF.

This clonotype was observed once. The conserved closing phenylalanine or tryptophan is absent in this CDR3, likely reflecting a read error. This rearrangement joins TRBV20-1 to TRBJ1-2; 9 bases are shared with TRBD1. The germline gives CDR1 DFQATT, CDR2 SNEGSKA (reference sequence). The CDR3 is made up of 16 amino acids. J lost 3 bases, V lost 0 bases, and 8 bases had no gene match. The CDR3 DNA reads as TGCAGTGCTAGAGATCAAGGGACAGGGCCCTACTATGGCTACACCCTC. Its translation: CSARDQGTGPYYGYTL.

Turning to this clonotype: One base away lies a much larger clone, so this may be a sequencing read error. The chain uses TRBV6-1 and TRBJ2-7, with no clear D. CDR1 MNHNS and CDR2 SASEGT come from the germline V gene. The CDR3 length is 13 residues. CDR3 nucleotide sequence: TGTGCCGGCAGTGAATCCTCTTCCTACGAGCAGTACTTC. Its translation is CAGSESSSYEQYF.

This clonotype was recorded at least ten times. The chain uses TRBV24-1 and TRBJ2-7, with D hard to call. The CDR3 totals 12 residues. Per germline, CDR1 KGHDR and CDR2 SFDVKD. Trimming cost V 5 bases and J 2 bases, with 6 bases left between them. CDR3 protein: CATSGAAYEQYF. The CDR3 DNA reads as TGTGCCACCAGTGGAGCAGCCTACGAGCAGTACTTC.

Remarks on this clonotype: The junction departs from the called germline gene at one end, perhaps through a read error. J is TRBJ2-1 and V is TRBV9, with 9 positions matching TRBD1. The germline CDR1 and CDR2 sequences are SGDLS and YYNGEE. This CDR3 has 17 amino acids. The CDR3 region is CASNVNPWDRDDNEQLF. The CDR3 nucleotides are TGTGCCAGCAACGTCAACCCCTGGGACAGGGACGACAATGAGCAGCTCTTC.

This clonotype was counted a few times. The chain combines TRBV9 with TRBJ1-1; D is perhaps TRBD1 (5 bases). Trimming pared 0 bases from V and 11 bases from J, leaving 11 bases between. Germline V lookup: CDR1 SGDLS, CDR2 YYNGEE. The CDR3 runs to 12 residues. CDR3 sequence (DNA): TGTGCCAGCAGCGTAGTTGGGGGAAGTGCTTTCTTT. Protein sequence: CASSVVGGSAFF.

The chain combines TRBV6-5 with TRBJ2-7; weak D call: TRBD2 (6 bases). Germline loops: CDR1 MNHEY, CDR2 SVGAGI. The length of the CDR3 is 16 residues. V lost 0 bases and J 1 base, leaving 13 bases between the germline ends. As DNA, the CDR3 is TGTGCCAGCAGTTACTCGCGGGACGGTTCATCCTACGAGCAGTACTTC. Residues: CASSYSRDGSSYEQYF.